Given below is one T cell receptor (beta chain) in context. Assay used: immunoSEQ multiplex PCR; TCRdb lists only in-frame clones, some missing. The data hold approximately 17,000 clones, with approximately 91% observed a single time. The record originates from a study of blood T cell repertoires in COVID-19. Looked up from germline, CDR1 is SGHTA and CDR2 is FQGNSA. The CDR3 length is 14 residues. V lost 7 bases to trimming and J lost 5 bases; unmatched junction nucleotides: 7. This TCR came from a man aged 60-69 years with acute or convalescent COVID-19. The chain combines TRBV7-2 with TRBJ2-2, with 7 bases aligning to TRBD2. Sequencing was performed on peripheral blood. This chain's CDR3 is CASTRGVVTGELFF. CDR3 DNA: TGTGCCAGCACCCGGGGGGTGGTGACCGGGGAGCTGTTTTTT.